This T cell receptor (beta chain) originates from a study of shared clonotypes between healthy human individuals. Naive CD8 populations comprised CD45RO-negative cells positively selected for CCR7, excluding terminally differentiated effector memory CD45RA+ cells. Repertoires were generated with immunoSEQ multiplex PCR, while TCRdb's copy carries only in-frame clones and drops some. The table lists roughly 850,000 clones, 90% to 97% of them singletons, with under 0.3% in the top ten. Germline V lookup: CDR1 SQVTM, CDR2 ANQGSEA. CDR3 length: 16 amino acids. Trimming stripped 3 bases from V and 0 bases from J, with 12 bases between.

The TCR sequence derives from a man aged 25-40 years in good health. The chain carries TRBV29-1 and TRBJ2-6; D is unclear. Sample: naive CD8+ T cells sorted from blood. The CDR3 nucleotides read TGCAGCGTTGAGGGCAAATTGAGCTCTGGGGCCAACGTCCTGACTTTC. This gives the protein CSVEGKLSSGANVLTF.